A selection of T cell receptor beta chains follows, all from one sample in a study of CD8+ T cells in alopecia areata. Profiling relied on immunoSEQ multiplex PCR, and the TCRdb table lists in-frame clones only, not all of them. Among roughly 180,000 clones listed, about three fifths were seen once. The specimen was CD4+ T cells sorted from blood, collected at week 4, from a patient treated with tofacitinib. The receptors were gathered from a human donor with alopecia areata. The CDR3 runs from the conserved cysteine through the conserved F or W. Each record gives: clone size, V gene, J gene, D gene, CDR3 DNA, CDR3 protein. D genes are given only for firm matches. Size is stated for part of the rows, as once, few or many counts, or as a class when the clone is expanded.

NA	TRBV10-3	TRBJ2-3	TRBD1	TGTGCCATCAGTGCCCCAAGACAGGGGAGGACAGATACGCAGTATTTT	CAISAPRQGRTDTQYF
few	TRBV29-1	TRBJ1-6	TRBD1	TGCAGCGTACTCCTTGGGACAGGAGTCTATAATTCACCCCTCCACTTT	CSVLLGTGVYNSPLHF
NA	TRBV30	TRBJ1-2	NA	TGTGCCTGGAGTCTGGGGTCAAGGGCCGGTGGCTACACCTTC	CAWSLGSRAGGYTF
NA	TRBV30	TRBJ1-2	NA	TGTGCCTGGAGTGTAATCGGGGGGCAGAATGGCTACACCTTC	CAWSVIGGQNGYTF
NA	TRBV5-1	TRBJ1-1	NA	TGCGCCAGCGGGCGGACAGCGAACACTGAAGCTTTCTTT	CASGRTANTEAFF
NA	TRBV30	TRBJ1-1	NA	TGTGCCTGGAGTGAGGTACTGGCTGAAGCTTTCTTT	CAWSEVLAEAFF
NA	TRBV28	TRBJ2-5	TRBD1	TGTGCCAGCAGTCGGGACAGGGCACAAGAGACCCAGTACTTC	CASSRDRAQETQYF
NA	TRBV15	TRBJ1-1	NA	TGTGCCACCAGCATCCTTGTGAGGGGGAGACTTGAAGCTTTCTTT	CATSILVRGRLEAFF
NA	TRBV6-1	TRBJ2-1	NA	TGTGCCAGCAGGGACGGGGGTTTCTCCTACAATGAGCAGTTCTTC	CASRDGGFSYNEQFF
NA	TRBV4-1	TRBJ2-7	TRBD2	TGCGCCAGCAGCCGAGGTGGGGGACCTAGCGGCCCGGGGGAGCAGTACTTC	CASSRGGGPSGPGEQYF
NA	TRBV5-1	TRBJ2-5	NA	TGCGCCAGCAGCCCACCAGGGACGCTGCAAGAGACCCAGTACTTC	CASSPPGTLQETQYF
NA	TRBV7-2	TRBJ2-2	NA	TGTGCCAGCAGCCCCGGATCGAACACCGGGGAGCTGTTTTTT	CASSPGSNTGELFF
NA	TRBV18	TRBJ2-7	NA	TGTGCCAGCTCACCGCCGCTTTTTTATTACGAGCAGTACTTC	CASSPPLFYYEQYF
few	TRBV10-3	TRBJ2-5	TRBD2	TGTGCCATGGCGGGGGGACGAGAGGAAGAGACCCAGTACTTC	CAMAGGREEETQYF
few	TRBV30	TRBJ2-1	NA	TGTGCCTGGTCTCTTCCGGATCGGTTTCAGTACAATGAGCAGTTCTTC	CAWSLPDRFQYNEQFF
few	TRBV7-9	TRBJ1-2	NA	TGTGCCAGCAGCTTAACGACAGGCGACTATGGCTACACCTTC	CASSLTTGDYGYTF
once	TRBV2	TRBJ1-2	TRBD1	TGTGCCAGCAGCCGGGGACAGGAACGAGGCTACACCTTC	CASSRGQERGYTF
NA	TRBV29-1	TRBJ2-2	TRBD1	TGCAGCGTTGATGGGACAGGGGGCGTTCGCACCGGGGAGCTGTTTTTT	CSVDGTGGVRTGELFF
NA	TRBV7-2	TRBJ1-1	NA	TGTGCCAGCAGCTTAGTACCCACTGAAGCTTTCTTT	CASSLVPTEAFF
NA	TRBV29-1	TRBJ1-1	NA	TGCAGCGTGGGACGACAGAACACTGAAGCTTTCTTT	CSVGRQNTEAFF
NA	TRBV5-6	TRBJ2-5	NA	TGTGCCAGCAGCTTGGTAGGCAGGAAATCAGAGACCCAGTACTTC	CASSLVGRKSETQYF
NA	TRBV2	TRBJ2-7	NA	TGTGCCAGCAGCTTCCGGCAGGGCTACGAGCAGTACTTC	CASSFRQGYEQYF
NA	TRBV7-9	TRBJ1-2	NA	TGTGCCAGCAGCTTAGGAGAATATGGCTACACCTTC	CASSLGEYGYTF
NA	TRBV5-4	TRBJ2-3	TRBD2	TGTGCCAGCAGCTTGGGTCCTAGCGGGGGGGCTGGGGATACGCAGTATTTT	CASSLGPSGGAGDTQYF
few	TRBV18	TRBJ2-5	NA	TGTGCCAGCTCACCACAGGCAGGGGTGCAAGAGACCCAGTACTTC	CASSPQAGVQETQYF
NA	TRBV9	TRBJ2-5	NA	TGTGCCAGCAGCGTAGAAGGGCAAGGGACCCAGTACTTC	CASSVEGQGTQYF
NA	TRBV4-3	TRBJ2-1	NA	TGCGCCAGCAGTCCACGACTTATGTACAATGAGCAGTTCTTC	CASSPRLMYNEQFF
few	TRBV25-1	TRBJ2-5	NA	TGTGCCAGCAGTGCCCAGATCCCCCTAGGCACACAAGAGACCCAGTACTTC	CASSAQIPLGTQETQYF
NA	TRBV15	TRBJ2-7	TRBD1	TGTGCCACCAGCAGTGGGACAGGGGGCGACGAGCAGTACTTC	CATSSGTGGDEQYF
few	TRBV7-2	TRBJ2-2	NA	TGTGCCAGCAGCCGCTCGAACACCGGGGAGCTGTTTTTT	CASSRSNTGELFF
NA	TRBV5-1	TRBJ1-2	TRBD1	TGCGCCAGCATTCCGGGACAGGGATCTAACTATGGCTACACCTTC	CASIPGQGSNYGYTF
NA	TRBV5-1	TRBJ1-1	TRBD1	TGCGCCAGCAGCCCCGGGACAGTGAACACTGAAGCTTTCTTT	CASSPGTVNTEAFF
NA	TRBV5-1	TRBJ1-2	TRBD1	TGCGCCAGCAGCCCGGGACAGGATTATGGCTACACCTTC	CASSPGQDYGYTF
NA	TRBV23-1	TRBJ2-2	TRBD2	TGCGCCAGCAGTCATATTAAGCGGGGGGAAAACACCGGGGAGCTGTTTTTT	CASSHIKRGENTGELFF
NA	TRBV29-1	TRBJ2-3	TRBD2	TGCAGCGTTTCGGGGGGGATGACAGATACGCAGTATTTT	CSVSGGMTDTQYF
NA	TRBV28	TRBJ2-7	NA	TGTGCCAGCAGTCGTGGACAGAGCTACGAGCAGTACTTC	CASSRGQSYEQYF
NA	TRBV7-8	TRBJ1-2	NA	TGTGCCAGCAGCTTAGATTGGGTTAACTATGGCTACACCTTC	CASSLDWVNYGYTF
NA	TRBV7-3	TRBJ1-5	NA	TGTGCCAGCAGCTTAGCGCAGGCGGGGGGAAGCAATCAGCCCCAGCATTTT	CASSLAQAGGSNQPQHF
NA	TRBV2	TRBJ1-1	NA	TGTGCCAGCAGTGAAATGGGGCAACTTAACACTGAAGCTTTCTTT	CASSEMGQLNTEAFF
NA	TRBV5-4	TRBJ1-2	NA	TGTGCCAGCAGCTTGGCAGGGGTTGATGGCTACACCTTC	CASSLAGVDGYTF
once	TRBV5-4	TRBJ2-7	NA	TGTGCCAGCAGCTTGGGTGGGACACAAGTCACCTACGAGCAGTACTTC	CASSLGGTQVTYEQYF
NA	TRBV7-2	TRBJ2-1	TRBD1	TGTGCCAGCAGCTTCACAAGGGGGGACAGGACCTACAATGAGCAGTTCTTC	CASSFTRGDRTYNEQFF
NA	TRBV7-2	TRBJ2-7	NA	TGTGCCAGCAGCCCACGGTCCGGGGCCGACGAGCAGTACTTC	CASSPRSGADEQYF
NA	TRBV6-5	TRBJ2-7	TRBD1	TGTGCCAGCTCAAGGACAGGGGGCCACGAGCAGTACTTC	CASSRTGGHEQYF
few	TRBV4-1	TRBJ2-1	TRBD2	TGCGCCAGCAGCCAAGTCCTAGCGGGGGGGCGGCTTGAGCAGTTCTTC	CASSQVLAGGRLEQFF
NA	TRBV6-5	TRBJ1-2	NA	TGTGCCAGCACTCGCGGGACGGAAGGCTACACCTTC	CASTRGTEGYTF
NA	TRBV27	TRBJ2-2	NA	TGTGCCAGCAGTTTTGGGCAGGGGGGCACCGGGGAGCTGTTTTTT	CASSFGQGGTGELFF
NA	TRBV4-3	TRBJ1-3	NA	TGCGCCAGCAGCCAAGATACCGGGTTCGGAAACACCATATATTTT	CASSQDTGFGNTIYF
few	TRBV10-3	TRBJ2-3	NA	TGTGCCATCAAGGGCGGAGAGAGCACAGATACGCAGTATTTT	CAIKGGESTDTQYF
NA	TRBV29-1	TRBJ2-7	TRBD1	TGCAGCGTTCTAGGGGGGGACAGGGTTTCCTACGAGCAGTACTTC	CSVLGGDRVSYEQYF
NA	TRBV30	TRBJ2-6	NA	TGTGCCTGGAGTGCTACGGGGGCCAACGTCCTGACTTTC	CAWSATGANVLTF
NA	TRBV30	TRBJ1-4	TRBD1	TGTGCCTGGAGCCCAGGGGGAGTTGAAAAACTGTTTTTT	CAWSPGGVEKLFF
few	TRBV2	TRBJ1-4	NA	TGTGCCAGCAGTTGGGGTTTGGCGGGTGAAAAACTGTTTTTT	CASSWGLAGEKLFF